This T cell receptor beta chain was recorded in a study of cytomegalovirus exposure and HLA in healthy donors (dated by TCRdb to the late 2010s). Looking at the study overall: An earlier analysis of a few hundred of the donors reported roughly 300 Gb of sequence data and 117 million unique TCR beta sequences obtained from about 179 million T cells. Rather than drawing on any new phenotypic data, the later analysis identified candidate immune exposures from TCR beta sequences and the way those sequences occurred across donors. Of the 398 genotyped donors, about 80% fell in the genetic ancestry cluster associated with self-reported Caucasian donors. The aim of the study was to test whether cataloging public T cell receptors could identify signatures of past pathogen exposure. A later analysis re-examined previously published TCR beta repertoires from more than 550 donors and added high-resolution HLA genotyping to investigate patterns of TCR occurrence. Typing coverage varied by locus: roughly 629-640 donors for A, B, C, DRB1 and DQB1; more than 500 for DQA1; 606 for DPA1; roughly 470 for DPB1. The study profiled the T cell repertoires of hundreds of subjects by immunosequencing and related them to cytomegalovirus serostatus. To decide whether each TCR beta V gene segment behaved as functional or pseudogenic, an earlier analysis of approximately 620 of the donors relied on high-throughput TCR beta sequencing. A later genetic analysis used genome-wide SNP genotypes for about 60% of the roughly 700 donors, treating that subset as a discovery cohort. Donor age, sex, ethnicity and CMV serostatus were compiled alongside the repertoire data. Along with the approximately 620-subject first cohort, a separate validation cohort of over a hundred different subjects was used. Roughly 5 DR-DQ haplotypes were handled as single units for association and clustering, since linkage in the cohort was strong. An early release covering 550 to 650 HLA-typed donors comprised roughly 300 gigabases of sequencing data and around 80 million unique TCR sequences. To predict cytomegalovirus infection status, the study combined high-throughput TCR immunosequencing, statistical association of individual TCRs with disease status, and machine learning. Among some 410 genotyped donors of the cohort, an average of roughly 230,000 unique TCR beta nucleotide sequences was sequenced per donor, of which about 19% were non-productive. HLA typing included class I and class II loci at four-digit resolution. Every repertoire in the discovery cohort had been generated on one and the same sequencing platform. Broad study findings and their caveats: In both the original and validation cohorts, the classifier was reported to diagnose cytomegalovirus status with high specificity and sensitivity. In a later analysis, the rate of TCR association differed among HLA loci, with DRB1 alleles having the most associated TCRs and HLA-C alleles having the fewest. An earlier analysis of approximately 500 of the donors showed that most TCR beta V segments appeared in productive rearrangements either about 90% or about 30% of the time, which broadly matched IMGT annotations. In a later analysis, HLA-associated TCR beta chains were found to be more clonally expanded and to have lower generation probabilities than equally common non-associated chains. Most CMV-associated TCR beta chains appeared to be HLA-restricted in a later analysis, and the HLA associations seemed to be driven largely by CMV exposure. Because HLA typing was unavailable for some donors at each locus, only the typed subset was used in association tests. Because counts were too low, under 20 rarely observed V segments, including chromosome 9 orphons, were left out of the earlier analysis of 500 to 750 of the donors. It was suggested by the authors that the approach could potentially be generalized to other disease states and immunological phenotypes. Three of the identified cytomegalovirus-associated TCR beta chains were confirmed in vitro to be specific for cytomegalovirus antigens. Because the 87-base-pair reads could not distinguish some IMGT-functional V segments, including TRBV6-2 and TRBV6-3, those segments were excluded. Linkage disequilibrium might explain the correlated functional status among segregating V segments, but an unknown experimental factor could not be excluded. Strong co-occurrence of HLA alleles, especially DR and DQ, made assigning TCR associations to individual alleles difficult. A later genetic analysis associated a missense DCLRE1C variant with V-gene and J-gene trimming of TCR beta chains, and an independent cohort replicated the association. This cohort had only TCR beta chains sequenced, and the lack of alpha or paired-chain data limited which features could be detected. The sequencing pipeline was judged likely to have produced a cluster of highly shared sequence variants as a technical artifact. In a later analysis, around 17,000 TCR beta sequences were associated with specific HLA alleles at a false discovery rate of 0.05. Immune exposure information for the cohort was limited to CMV serostatus. According to a later genetic analysis, donors in an Asian-associated ancestry cluster had fewer N-insertions in productive TCRs than the roughly 670-donor mean. A further reported finding was that TCR beta sequences accurately predicted the HLA-A and HLA-B alleles for most subjects in the first cohort. Most TCR sequences were observed very rarely across donors, whereas some public TCRs were present in many individuals. Several of the top co-occurrence clusters appeared to be linked to parvovirus B19, influenza, CMV and Epstein-Barr virus, according to a later analysis. Sequencing depth was assumed to be roughly uniform across donors in the presence/absence analyses, though that assumption may not hold. The study gave a list of about 160 TCR beta chains associated with cytomegalovirus.

Based on the germline V gene, the CDR1 and CDR2 sequences are ENHRY and SYGVKD. The CDR3, cysteine through phenylalanine, is 16 amino acids long. Of all the DNA, just the CDR3 is kept, 48 bases in frame from base 1. Trimming leaves V shorter by 3 bases and J shorter by 3 bases, with the junction holding 3 bases beyond the gene matches. Libraries were made using the immunoSEQ multiplex PCR assay. The multiplex PCR relied on a mix of 60 forward primers for TCR Vbeta segments and 13 reverse primers for TCR Jbeta segments. The CDR3 region of rearranged TCR beta genes was amplified from genomic DNA by a multiplex PCR assay. On the Illumina HiSeq System, the amplified TCR beta libraries were sequenced as 87-base-pair reads. In the paper's pipeline: A later analysis tallied 70 million to 100 million unique TCR beta chains across the roughly 610 repertoires, and approximately 11 million of those chains were shared by two or more donors. To remove PCR and sequencing errors, raw reads were error-corrected and collapsed into unique sequences using a nearest-neighbor algorithm that merged closely related sequences. Alignment of CDR3 sequences to IMGT reference sequences was used to assign V, D and J gene segments. For a sequence to be retained, a match of at least six nucleotides to both a V gene segment and a J gene segment was required. Rearrangements were classified as productive when the CDR3 lacked stop codons and remained in frame with V and J, and all other rearrangements were classified as non-productive. CDR3 was defined by IMGT convention, running from the second conserved V-encoded cysteine to the conserved J-encoded phenylalanine. Sequences without an unambiguous match to a single V gene segment were excluded from the earlier analysis of about 600 of the donors. An earlier analysis of several hundred of the donors called V segments functional above 56.7% productive rearrangements and segregating when the between-donor standard deviation exceeded 5%. A statistical classification framework was developed to diagnose cytomegalovirus status using the catalog of TCR beta chain sequences. V and J gene assignment, in a later analysis, came from comparing TCR nucleotide sequences with IMGT/GENE-DB human TR gene sequences. In a later analysis, CDR3 sequences and most-parsimonious VDJ recombination scenarios were assigned using the TCRdist pipeline. In a later analysis, every TCR beta chain was defined by the combination of its CDR3 amino acid sequence and its V-gene family, and reads without a unique V-gene family were dropped. As a way to deal with suspected cross-contamination and a sequencing artifact, a later analysis dropped roughly 600 nucleotide sequences that were highly shared and had low generation probability. For each public chain, a later analysis derived a clonal expansion index from normalized ranks of inferred template counts within each repertoire. In a later analysis, generation probabilities were computed with a VDJ recombination model fitted to out-of-frame rearrangements, and the resulting probabilities were checked against IGoR. Hypergeometric tests were used in a later analysis to score TCR-TCR, TCR-HLA and TCR-CMV co-occurrence, with a repertoire-size bias correction applied to the TCR pairs. False discovery rates were estimated in a later analysis by permuting HLA or CMV assignments 20 times. In a later analysis, co-occurring TCRs were grouped with DBSCAN, and TCRdist sequence similarity was added when clustering was performed within HLA-allele-positive subsets. Repertoires with fewer than 30,000 or more than 120,000 public chains were left out of co-occurrence clustering, as were four to six repertoires with anomalous nucleotide sharing. Sourced from immuneACCESS, this table was stored by TCRdb with only in-frame sequences that have V and J called. A share of the clones is absent; for the studies checked, an unresolved V gene accounts for under half, and the remainder has no known explanation. That table furnishes V, J and clone size, whereas the DNA furnished D and trimming. The sample profile shows 150,000 to 200,000 clones; just over 75% of them were found once. The ten most abundant clones make up about 1.6% of the sample.

Only one count was recorded for this clone. Its antigen target is currently unknown. No much larger clone is present one base from it, and per-base qualities are unavailable. The cohort comprised hundreds of healthy bone marrow donors. All cohort members were sampled while nominally healthy, although unrecorded immune exposures were likely present. The donor tested CMV seronegative, placing the donor among the 350 to 400 seronegative members of the cohort. Every donor gave a peripheral blood sample, and the peripheral blood mononuclear cells from that sample were used for TCR beta sequencing. The Qiagen DNeasy Blood Extraction Kit was used to extract genomic DNA from the blood cell samples.

The rearranged segments are TRBV10-3 and TRBJ2-3, with 13 middle bases fitting TRBD2. The sequence came from a man in his forties or fifties in good health and CMV-seronegative. Input material: PBMCs. In nucleotides, the sequence is TGTGCCATCAGTGACACTAGCGGGAGGGCAACAGATACGCAGTATTTT. This sequence encodes CAISDTSGRATDTQYF.